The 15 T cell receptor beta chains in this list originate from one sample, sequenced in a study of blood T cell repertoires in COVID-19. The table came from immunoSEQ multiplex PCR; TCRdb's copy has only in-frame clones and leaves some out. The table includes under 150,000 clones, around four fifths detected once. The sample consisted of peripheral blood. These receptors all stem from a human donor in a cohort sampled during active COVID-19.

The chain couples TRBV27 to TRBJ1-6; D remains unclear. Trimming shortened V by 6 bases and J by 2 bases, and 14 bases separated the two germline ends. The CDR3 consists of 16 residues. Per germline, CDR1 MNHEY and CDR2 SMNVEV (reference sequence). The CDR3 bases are TGTGCCAGCAGAGGACCTGGGGAGACCTATAATTCACCCCTCCACTTT. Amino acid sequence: CASRGPGETYNSPLHF.

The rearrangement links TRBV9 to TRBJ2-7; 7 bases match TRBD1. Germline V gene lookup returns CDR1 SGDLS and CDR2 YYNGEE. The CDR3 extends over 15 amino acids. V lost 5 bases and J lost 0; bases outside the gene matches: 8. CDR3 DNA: TGTGCCAGCAGTCCTCCAGGGGGTAGCTCCTACGAGCAGTACTTC. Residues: CASSPPGGSSYEQYF.

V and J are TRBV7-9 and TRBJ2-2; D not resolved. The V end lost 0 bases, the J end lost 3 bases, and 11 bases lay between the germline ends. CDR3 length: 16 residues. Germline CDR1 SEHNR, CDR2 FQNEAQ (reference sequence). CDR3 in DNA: TGTGCCAGCAGCTTAGCGCATGGGCCTCACACCGGGGAGCTGTTTTTT. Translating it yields CASSLAHGPHTGELFF.

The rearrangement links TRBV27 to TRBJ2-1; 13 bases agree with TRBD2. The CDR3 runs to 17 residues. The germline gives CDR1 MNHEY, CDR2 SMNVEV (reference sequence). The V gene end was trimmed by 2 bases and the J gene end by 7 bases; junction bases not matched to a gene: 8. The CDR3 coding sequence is TGTGCCAGCAGTTTAATACTAGCGGGGGGGCCAGGTAATGAGCAGTTCTTC. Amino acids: CASSLILAGGPGNEQFF.

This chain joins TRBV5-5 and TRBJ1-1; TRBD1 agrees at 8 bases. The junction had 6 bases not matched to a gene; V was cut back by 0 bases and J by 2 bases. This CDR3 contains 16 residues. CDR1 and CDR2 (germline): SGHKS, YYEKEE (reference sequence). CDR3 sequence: CASSLGQGALNTEAFF. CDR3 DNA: TGTGCCAGCAGCTTGGGGCAGGGGGCACTAAACACTGAAGCTTTCTTT.

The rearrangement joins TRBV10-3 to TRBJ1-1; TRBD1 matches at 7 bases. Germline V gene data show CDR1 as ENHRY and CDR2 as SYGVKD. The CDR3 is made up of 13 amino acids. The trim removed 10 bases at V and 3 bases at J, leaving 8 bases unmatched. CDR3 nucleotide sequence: TGTGCCACCCAATCCAGGGGGGACACTGAAGCTTTCTTT. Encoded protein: CATQSRGDTEAFF.

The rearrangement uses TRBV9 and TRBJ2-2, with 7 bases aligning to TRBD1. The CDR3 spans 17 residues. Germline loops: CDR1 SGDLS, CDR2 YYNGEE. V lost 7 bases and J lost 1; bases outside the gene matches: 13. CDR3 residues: CASDSADRVGNTGELFF. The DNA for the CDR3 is TGTGCCAGCGACAGTGCCGACAGGGTGGGGAACACCGGGGAGCTGTTTTTT. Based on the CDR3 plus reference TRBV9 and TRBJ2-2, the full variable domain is DSGVTQTPKHLITATGQRVTLRCSPRSGDLSVYWYQQSLDQGLQFLIQYYNGEERAKGNILERFSAQQFPDLHSELNLSSLELGDSALYFCASDSADRVGNTGELFFGEGSRLTVL.

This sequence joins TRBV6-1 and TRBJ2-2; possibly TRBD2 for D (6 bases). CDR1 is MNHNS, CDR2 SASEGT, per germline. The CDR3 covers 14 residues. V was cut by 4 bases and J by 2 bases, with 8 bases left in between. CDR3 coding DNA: TGTGCCAGCAGTGTAGCGGCCAACACCGGGGAGCTGTTTTTT. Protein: CASSVAANTGELFF.

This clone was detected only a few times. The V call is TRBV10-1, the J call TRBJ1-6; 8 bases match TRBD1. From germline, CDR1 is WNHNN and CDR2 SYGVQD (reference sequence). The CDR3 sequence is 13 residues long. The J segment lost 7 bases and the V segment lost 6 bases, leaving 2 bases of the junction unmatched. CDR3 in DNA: TGCGCCAGCAGCCGGACAGGGAATTCACCCCTCCACTTT. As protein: CASSRTGNSPLHF.

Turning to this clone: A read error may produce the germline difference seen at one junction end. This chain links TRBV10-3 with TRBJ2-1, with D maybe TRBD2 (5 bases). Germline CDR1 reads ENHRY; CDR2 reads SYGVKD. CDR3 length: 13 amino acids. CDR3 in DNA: TGTGCCATCACTGAGGGCTCTTCTAATGAGCAGTTCTTC. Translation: CAITEGSSNEQFF.

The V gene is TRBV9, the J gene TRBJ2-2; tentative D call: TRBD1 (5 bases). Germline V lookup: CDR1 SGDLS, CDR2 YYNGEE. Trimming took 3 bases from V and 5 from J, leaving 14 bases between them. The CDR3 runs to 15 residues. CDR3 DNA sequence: TGTGCCAGCAGCGCTCCAGGGCCCCGAACCGGGGAGCTGTTTTTT. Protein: CASSAPGPRTGELFF.

The CDR3, as DNA: TGCAGCGGCGGGGGCCCCAACGAGCAGTACTTC. Its protein is CSGGGPNEQYF. The rearrangement links TRBV29-1 to TRBJ2-7; tentative D call: TRBD2 (7 bases). The germline gives CDR1 SQVTM, CDR2 ANQGSEA. The CDR3 contains 11 residues. The V end lost 7 bases, the J end lost 5 bases, and 12 bases lay between the germline ends.

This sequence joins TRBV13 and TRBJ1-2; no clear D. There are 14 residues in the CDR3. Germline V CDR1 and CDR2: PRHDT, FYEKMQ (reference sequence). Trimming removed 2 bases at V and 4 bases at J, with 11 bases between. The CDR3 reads CASSLFEGGYGYTF. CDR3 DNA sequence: TGTGCCAGCAGCTTATTTGAGGGAGGCTATGGCTACACCTTC.

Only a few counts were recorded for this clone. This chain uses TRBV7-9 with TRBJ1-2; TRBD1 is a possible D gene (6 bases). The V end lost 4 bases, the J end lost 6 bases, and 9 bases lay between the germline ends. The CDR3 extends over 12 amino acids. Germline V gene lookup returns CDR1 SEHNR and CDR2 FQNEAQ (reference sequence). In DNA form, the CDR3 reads TGTGCCAGCAGCTCACACAGGGATGGCTACACCTTC. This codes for CASSSHRDGYTF.

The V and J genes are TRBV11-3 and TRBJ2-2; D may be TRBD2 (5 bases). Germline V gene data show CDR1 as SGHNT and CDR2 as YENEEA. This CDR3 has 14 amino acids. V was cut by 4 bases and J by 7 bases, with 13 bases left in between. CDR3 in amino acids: CASSSPRGGGELFF. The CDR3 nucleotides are TGTGCCAGCAGCTCCCCCCGGGGTGGCGGGGAGCTGTTTTTT.